The rows below give T cell receptor beta chains drawn from one sample of a study of OX40 agonist ivuxolimab in advanced cancers. Sequenced by immunoSEQ multiplex PCR; TCRdb stores in-frame clones only, minus some. This table has about 82,000 clones, around 90% appearing once. This specimen consisted of CD4+ or CD8+ T cells sorted from blood, obtained in a trial of the OX40 agonist ivuxolimab. The receptors stem from an adult with an advanced solid tumor such as melanoma, head and neck, liver or kidney cancer. CDR3s include the opening cysteine and the closing phenylalanine or tryptophan. Each record gives: clone size, J gene, V gene, D gene, CDR3 protein, CDR3 DNA. A D gene is named only where the DNA matches it firmly. Some rows have no size entry. The others give once, few or many, or a class for an expanded clone.

once TRBJ1-2 TRBV6-1 . CASSAPGLVAYGYTF TGTGCCAGCAGTGCCCCGGGGCTGGTGGCCTATGGCTACACCTTC
. TRBJ2-7 TRBV28 . CASRPGTTYEQYF TGTGCCAGCAGGCCCGGGACCACCTACGAGCAGTACTTC
. TRBJ2-3 TRBV5-4 TRBD2 CASSLVASGRRAQYF TGTGCCAGCAGCTTGGTTGCTAGCGGGAGAAGGGCGCAGTATTTT
. TRBJ2-2 TRBV15 TRBD2 CATSRVLAGVTGELFF TGTGCCACCAGCAGAGTTCTAGCGGGAGTCACCGGGGAGCTGTTTTTT
. TRBJ2-2 TRBV9 . CASSRGYTGELFF TGTGCCAGCAGCAGGGGATACACCGGGGAGCTGTTTTTT
. TRBJ1-4 TRBV7-9 . CASSLKQNNYGEKLFF TGTGCCAGCAGCTTGAAACAGAACAACTATGGTGAAAAACTGTTTTTT
. TRBJ2-5 TRBV19 TRBD2 CASSGGTSRETQYF TGTGCCAGTAGTGGGGGGACTAGCCGAGAGACCCAGTACTTC
. TRBJ2-7 TRBV28 . CASRNNYEQYF TGTGCCAGCAGAAATAACTACGAGCAGTACTTC
. TRBJ2-1 TRBV2 TRBD2 CASSGLAGVGEQFF TGTGCCAGCAGCGGACTAGCGGGAGTAGGAGAGCAGTTCTTC
. TRBJ2-3 TRBV5-1 . CASSFGGVTTDTQYF TGCGCCAGCAGCTTCGGGGGAGTTACCACAGATACGCAGTATTTT
. TRBJ2-7 TRBV19 . CASSTRLSSYEQYF TGTGCCAGTAGTACCCGACTAAGCTCCTACGAGCAGTACTTC
. TRBJ1-1 TRBV6-4 . CASSSQGGAEAFF TGTGCCAGCAGCTCTCAGGGTGGTGCTGAAGCTTTCTTT
. TRBJ2-7 TRBV11-2 . CASSAVYEQYF TGTGCCAGCAGCGCCGTCTACGAGCAGTACTTC
. TRBJ2-3 TRBV7-9 TRBD2 CASSLWGLAGTVNTQYF TGTGCCAGCAGCTTATGGGGGTTAGCGGGCACGGTGAATACGCAGTATTTT
. TRBJ2-2 TRBV5-4 TRBD2 CASSLAPAGGASGELFF TGTGCCAGCAGCTTGGCCCCGGCGGGGGGGGCGTCCGGGGAGCTGTTTTTT
. TRBJ2-7 TRBV10-3 . CATGLNYEQYF TGTGCCACCGGGTTAAACTACGAGCAGTACTTC
. TRBJ1-2 TRBV28 TRBD1 CASSSRNRDRDGYTF TGTGCCAGCAGTTCTCGAAATAGGGACAGGGATGGCTACACCTTC
few TRBJ1-3 TRBV2 TRBD1 CASSGQGITSGNTIYF TGTGCCAGCAGTGGACAGGGGATAACCTCTGGAAACACCATATATTTT
few TRBJ2-2 TRBV11-2 . CASSWDAGSHGELFF TGTGCCAGCAGCTGGGATGCAGGGTCTCACGGGGAGCTGTTTTTT
. TRBJ1-1 TRBV4-2 . CASSQGLYEAFF TGTGCCAGCAGCCAAGGTCTCTATGAAGCTTTCTTT
. TRBJ2-7 TRBV7-2 TRBD2 CASSPPRGTSGAYEQYF TGTGCCAGCAGCCCCCCCCGGGGGACTAGCGGGGCCTACGAGCAGTACTTC
. TRBJ2-3 TRBV11-3 . CASSLALGDTYTDTQYF TGTGCCAGCAGCTTAGCGTTGGGAGATACTTACACAGATACGCAGTATTTT
. TRBJ2-3 TRBV10-3 TRBD2 CATTPGAGGLGTQYF TGTGCCACCACCCCGGGGGCGGGGGGACTGGGTACGCAGTATTTT
once TRBJ2-1 TRBV2 . CASSEAGSSYNEQFF TGTGCCAGCAGTGAGGCGGGAAGCTCCTACAATGAGCAGTTCTTC
. TRBJ1-1 TRBV5-6 TRBD1 CASSFEGARTEAFF TGTGCCAGCAGCTTTGAGGGGGCTCGAACTGAAGCTTTCTTT
once TRBJ1-2 TRBV28 TRBD1 CASSLGDREGGYTF TGTGCCAGCAGTTTAGGGGACAGGGAGGGTGGCTACACCTTC
. TRBJ1-3 TRBV4-1 TRBD1 CASSQAGGSGNTIYF TGCGCCAGCAGCCAGGCAGGGGGCTCTGGAAACACCATATATTTT
. TRBJ2-7 TRBV28 TRBD2 CASSLSRFGGDEQYF TGTGCCAGCAGTTTATCGCGGTTTGGGGGGGACGAGCAGTACTTC
. TRBJ2-2 TRBV5-1 . CASSLSLAVTGELFF TGCGCCAGCAGCTTGTCCTTAGCTGTGACCGGGGAGCTGTTTTTT
. TRBJ1-3 TRBV20-1 . CGGEVGNTIYF TGTGGGGGGGAGGTTGGAAACACCATATATTTT
. TRBJ2-1 TRBV19 . CASSPPVSSYNEQFF TGTGCCAGTAGTCCTCCCGTAAGCTCCTACAATGAGCAGTTCTTC
. TRBJ2-2 TRBV6-5 . CASIRGPHGGELFF TGTGCCAGCATTCGGGGTCCCCACGGCGGGGAGCTGTTTTTT
. TRBJ1-1 TRBV29-1 TRBD1 CSGGGIGQDTEAFF TGCAGCGGGGGGGGAATCGGACAGGACACTGAAGCTTTCTTT
. TRBJ1-4 TRBV10-3 . CAISETTGIGGTNEKLFF TGTGCCATCAGTGAGACAACAGGGATAGGGGGAACTAATGAAAAACTGTTTTTT
. TRBJ2-4 TRBV7-2 TRBD1 CASSLGQGDIQYF TGTGCCAGCAGCCTGGGACAGGGGGACATTCAGTACTTC
. TRBJ2-3 TRBV4-1 TRBD2 CASSQASGRARDTQYF TGCGCCAGCAGCCAAGCAAGCGGGAGGGCTCGAGATACGCAGTATTTT
. TRBJ1-5 TRBV30 . CAWSPSGSTQPQHF TGTGCCTGGAGTCCATCTGGCAGTACCCAGCCCCAGCATTTT
few TRBJ2-5 TRBV6-1 TRBD1 CASSEVGQGGETQYF TGTGCCAGCAGTGAAGTGGGACAGGGGGGGGAGACCCAGTACTTC
. TRBJ2-2 TRBV14 . CASSQSGAPGGELFF TGTGCCAGCAGCCAGTCGGGGGCGCCGGGCGGGGAGCTGTTTTTT
few TRBJ1-2 TRBV28 . CASSTTWEDYTF TGTGCCAGCAGTACGACGTGGGAAGACTACACCTTC
. TRBJ1-5 TRBV10-3 . CAISEQVFNQPQHF TGTGCCATCAGTGAACAGGTTTTCAATCAGCCCCAGCATTTT
once TRBJ2-5 TRBV27 . CASSWRGGETQYF TGTGCCAGCAGTTGGCGGGGCGGCGAGACCCAGTACTTC
once TRBJ1-1 TRBV5-1 TRBD1 CASRPTGLVNTEAFF TGCGCCAGCAGACCGACAGGGCTTGTGAACACTGAAGCTTTCTTT
once TRBJ2-3 TRBV21-1 . CASSTPRQGALFTDTQYF TGTGCCAGCAGCACTCCAAGACAGGGGGCATTATTCACAGATACGCAGTATTTT
. TRBJ1-2 TRBV28 . CASSLSPGEEIGYTF TGTGCCAGCAGTTTATCTCCAGGGGAGGAAATTGGCTACACCTTC
. TRBJ2-1 TRBV5-1 . CASSLGQDANEQFF TGCGCCAGCAGCTTGGGACAGGATGCCAATGAGCAGTTCTTC
. TRBJ1-5 TRBV19 . CASSSQGSSNQPQHF TGTGCCAGTAGTTCCCAGGGTTCTAGCAATCAGCCCCAGCATTTT
. TRBJ1-4 TRBV28 . CASSDHATNEKLFF TGTGCCAGCAGTGATCATGCAACTAATGAAAAACTGTTTTTT
. TRBJ2-7 TRBV10-3 TRBD2 CAITEGLAGSEQYF TGTGCCATCACCGAGGGACTAGCGGGTTCCGAGCAGTACTTC
. TRBJ1-1 TRBV19 . CASSPLRGRTEAFF TGTGCCAGTAGTCCCCTAAGGGGACGGACTGAAGCTTTCTTT
. TRBJ2-7 TRBV12-2 . CASRLWTGPPYEQYF TGTGCAAGTCGCTTGTGGACAGGGCCCCCCTACGAGCAGTACTTC
. TRBJ2-3 TRBV5-1 . CASSLGSDTDTQYF TGCGCCAGCAGCTTGGGTAGCGACACAGATACGCAGTATTTT
. TRBJ2-5 TRBV7-2 . CASSLYRETQYF TGTGCCAGCAGCTTATATAGGGAGACCCAGTACTTC
. TRBJ2-3 TRBV19 TRBD2 CASTQTSGSTDTQYF TGTGCCAGTACCCAGACTAGCGGGAGCACAGATACGCAGTATTTT